This T cell receptor beta chain was obtained from a study of radiotherapy plus CTLA-4 blockade in lung cancer. On the study more broadly: Among enrolled patients, less than 20% responded and 31% achieved disease control. Overall study results and limits: After treatment with radiotherapy plus ipilimumab, TCR clones that came from the tumor expanded in blood. Early blood T cell clone changes and increased post-radiation serum interferon-beta were reportedly the strongest response predictors.

The table came from immunoSEQ multiplex PCR; TCRdb's copy has only in-frame clones and leaves some out. Among about 60,000 clones listed, 60% to 80% were seen once. With respect to this clone: As yet, its antigen is unknown. The sample has other DNA sequences that encode this CDR3 too.

This CDR3 has 12 residues. Germline V gene lookup returns CDR1 KGHSH and CDR2 LQKENI. V lost 3 bases to trimming and J lost 4 bases, with 5 bases between them. The study treated chemo-refractory metastatic non-small-cell lung cancer patients with focal radiation plus ipilimumab CTLA-4 blockade. This TCR came from a human donor with non-small cell lung cancer who had a complete response to radiotherapy plus ipilimumab. Sample: peripheral blood, taken from a patient treated with radiotherapy plus ipilimumab. The V call is TRBV18, the J call TRBJ2-3; D remains ambiguous. The CDR3 DNA is TGTGCCAGCTCACCTAACTCAGATACGCAGTATTTT. Its translation is CASSPNSDTQYF.